This T cell receptor (beta chain) was sequenced during a study of beta chain features in type 1 diabetes (dated 2018 in TCRdb). Turning to the overall study: No differences in mean age, gender distribution, total cell number or subset yield were found between patients and healthy donors. Across all samples, about 110 million sorted cells were examined, and cell number per subset correlated strongly with RNA yield. The study compared the TCRB repertoires of sorted circulating CD4+ T cell subsets in recently diagnosed type 1 diabetes patients with those in matched healthy donors. Whereas all 30 or so donors provided naive and central memory subsets, regulatory and stem cell-like memory subsets were isolated from just 8 patients and about eight healthy donors. Results and caveats for the whole study, not just this receptor: HLA sub-analyses involved small numbers of individuals, so any influence of HLA type on TCRB rearrangement remained unresolved. Because cDNA rather than genomic DNA was sequenced, highly expressing activated cells could have been over-represented, although no difference in activation and CD3 levels was found between groups. PCR may preferentially amplify shorter templates, but because patient and control samples were amplified and corrected together, any resulting skew would affect both groups equally. In all four CD4+ subsets, TCRB CDR3 length was moderately but significantly shorter in type 1 diabetes patients. Naive, central memory and regulatory TCRB repertoires appeared to be more alike among patients than among healthy donors. Patients with type 1 diabetes made fewer insertions and deleted more nucleotides at VDJ recombination sites, implying thymic rearrangement abnormalities.

With respect to this clone: The clone's antigen remains unknown. No base qualities exist here, and no much larger clone lies one base off it.

The entire isolated RNA was reverse transcribed using the High Capacity cDNA Reverse Transcription Kit, and thus expressed TCRB transcripts were sequenced. Naive, central memory and regulatory T cell samples underwent deep immunoSEQ sequencing, averaging roughly 3.4 million total reads per sample. After sorted cells were lysed in RLT buffer, RNA was extracted with DNase-treated RNeasy Micro or Mini kits, with the choice depending on cell number. To prevent cross-contamination, every cell subset was processed on its own, while patient and healthy donor samples were processed together. The immunoSEQ multiplex PCR was used to amplify TCRB sequences from cDNA, yielding 87-bp fragments that span the CDR3 region. Sequencing of the amplicons was performed on the Illumina HiSeq platform. The study's own analysis went as follows. Synthetic template baselines were used to correct PCR bias computationally, reads within Hamming distance 2 were collapsed, and singletons that could not be merged were discarded. Reads were aligned against IMGT to assign V, D and J genes, CDR3 length and insertions or deletions at six rearrangement sites. Clonotype counts were normalized to sorted cell number within each subset before computing true diversity and Gini coefficients with the tcR R package. Repertoire sharing was quantified using the overlap coefficient calculated on TCRB nucleotide sequences. As a proxy for the pre-selection repertoire, out-of-frame TCRB sequences from naive cells were analyzed. TCRdb limited this immuneACCESS table to in-frame rearrangements with V and J called. A share of clones is missing; checked studies link under half to unresolved V genes, and the rest is unexplained. The DNA was the basis for D and trimming; V, J and clone size are from that table. The sample yields hundreds of thousands of clones; about an eighth were counted once. Jointly, the top ten make up 0.04% of the sample.

V ends up 3 bases short and J 5 bases short, with an unmatched junction base count of 7. The CDR3, cysteine through phenylalanine, is 15 amino acids long. The retained sequence is limited to the CDR3, 45 bases, with the frame set at the first base. Taken from the germline V gene (reference sequence), the CDR1 and CDR2 loops are GTSNPN and SVGIG. From each donor, a single peripheral blood sample of around 120 mL on average was drawn into heparinised tubes. Using a panel that included CD45RO, CCR7, CD25, CD127, CD95 and CD27, naive, central memory, regulatory and stem cell-like memory CD4+ T cells were sorted on a BD FACSAria II. All sorted populations exceeded 95% purity. PBMCs were isolated immediately by Lymphoprep density gradient centrifugation and stained directly without culture. To minimize batch effects, samples were stained and sorted in pairs, one healthy donor with one patient per experiment.

This sequence uses TRBV30 and TRBJ1-1, with 12 middle bases fitting TRBD1. The sequence came from a man between 18 and 35 years old with type 1 diabetes. The sequencing sample was made of naive CD4+ T cells from blood. This specimen's cell subset or site label, per the study, means: true naive CD4+ T cells. DNA sequence: TGTGCCTGGAGGGGGACAGGGGGCATAAGGACTGAAGCTTTCTTT. This gives the protein CAWRGTGGIRTEAFF.